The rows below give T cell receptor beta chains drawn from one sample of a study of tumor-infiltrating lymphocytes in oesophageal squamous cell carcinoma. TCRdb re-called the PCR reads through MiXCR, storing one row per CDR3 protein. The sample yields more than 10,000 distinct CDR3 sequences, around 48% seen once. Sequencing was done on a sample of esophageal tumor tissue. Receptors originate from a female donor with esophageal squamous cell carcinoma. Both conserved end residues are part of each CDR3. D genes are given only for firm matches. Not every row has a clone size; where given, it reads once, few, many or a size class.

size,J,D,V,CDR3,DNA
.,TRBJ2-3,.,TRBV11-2,CASSLDGGEYADTQYF,TGTGCCAGCAGCTTAGACGGGGGAGAGTATGCAGATACGCAGTATTTT
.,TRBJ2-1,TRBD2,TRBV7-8,CASSLARAGGRVLYEQFF,TGTGCCAGCAGCTTAGCGCGGGCTGGCGGGAGGGTCCTCTACGAGCAGTTCTTC
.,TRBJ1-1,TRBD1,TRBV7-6,CASSSQGGEAFF,TGTGCCAGCAGCTCGCAGGGGGGGGAAGCTTTCTTT
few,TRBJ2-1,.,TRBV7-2,CASSLDERLGQFF,TGTGCCAGCAGCTTAGATGAGCGGTTGGGGCAGTTCTTC
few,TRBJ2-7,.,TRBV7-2,CASSLEAGDTYEQYF,TGTGCCAGCAGCTTAGAGGCAGGGGATACCTACGAGCAGTACTTC
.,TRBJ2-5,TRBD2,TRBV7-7,CASSPIRGGGRETQYF,TGTGCTAGCAGCCCAATCCGGGGCGGGGGAAGGGAGACCCAGTACTTC
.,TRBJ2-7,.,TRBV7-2,CASSFPESSYEQYF,TGTGCCAGCAGCTTCCCTGAGAGCTCCTACGAGCAGTACTTC
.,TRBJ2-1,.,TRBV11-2,CASSLGPTVNEQFF,TGTGCCAGCAGCCTGGGACCCACTGTGAATGAGCAGTTCTTC
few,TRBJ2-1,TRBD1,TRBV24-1,CATSAGTGGSNEQFF,TGTGCCACCAGTGCCGGGACAGGGGGCTCAAATGAGCAGTTCTTC
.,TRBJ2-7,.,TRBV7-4,CASRLRGDSYEQYF,TGTGCCAGCAGATTAAGGGGGGACTCCTACGAGCAGTACTTC
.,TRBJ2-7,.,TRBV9,CASSVDGYPLEQYF,TGTGCCAGCAGCGTAGATGGCTACCCCCTCGAGCAGTACTTC
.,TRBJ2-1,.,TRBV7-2,CASSLAGTLNEQFF,TGTGCCAGCAGCTTAGCTGGGACTCTAAATGAGCAGTTCTTC
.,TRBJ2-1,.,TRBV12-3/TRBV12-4,CASSLRGKNEQFF,TGTGCCAGCAGTTTAAGGGGGAAGAATGAGCAGTTCTTC
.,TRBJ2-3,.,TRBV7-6,CASNLAGTDTQYF,TGTGCCAGCAACCTGGCGGGCACAGATACGCAGTATTTT
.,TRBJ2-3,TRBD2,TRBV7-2,CASSLPGGAFGDTQYF,TGTGCCAGCAGCTTGCCCGGGGGGGCATTCGGAGATACGCAGTATTTT
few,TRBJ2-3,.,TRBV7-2,CASSLGFLDTQYF,TGTGCCAGCAGCTTAGGTTTTCTTGATACGCAGTATTTT
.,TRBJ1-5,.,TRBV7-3,CASSLPTGRDQPQHF,TGTGCCAGCAGCTTGCCGACAGGAAGAGATCAGCCCCAGCATTTT
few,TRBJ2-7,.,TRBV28,CASSERYEQYF,TGTGCCAGCAGCGAACGGTACGAGCAGTACTTC
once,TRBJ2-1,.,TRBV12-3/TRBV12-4,CASSSGPYNEQFF,TGTGCCAGCAGTTCGGGACCTTACAATGAGCAGTTCTTC
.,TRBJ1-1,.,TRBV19,CASTLVGRAKEAFF,TGTGCCAGTACCTTGGTAGGAAGAGCGAAAGAAGCTTTCTTT
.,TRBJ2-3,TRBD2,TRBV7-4,CASSLVLAGGLDTQYF,TGTGCCAGCAGCTTAGTTCTAGCGGGAGGTTTGGATACGCAGTATTTT
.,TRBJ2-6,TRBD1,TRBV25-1,CASSDGQGGSGANVLTF,TGTGCCAGCAGCGACGGACAGGGGGGCTCTGGGGCCAACGTCCTGACTTTC
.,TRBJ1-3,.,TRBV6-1,CASSYQPIYF,TGTGCCAGCAGTTATCAGCCCATATATTTT
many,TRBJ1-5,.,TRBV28,CASSRGPHSNQPQHF,TGTGCCAGCAGTAGGGGACCGCATAGCAATCAGCCCCAGCATTTT
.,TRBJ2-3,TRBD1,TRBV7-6,CASSLDIRDRDTDTQYF,TGTGCTAGCAGCTTAGATATCCGGGACAGGGACACAGATACGCAGTATTTT
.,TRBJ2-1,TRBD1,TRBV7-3,CASSLDRGNEQFF,TGTGCCAGCAGCTTGGACAGGGGCAATGAGCAGTTCTTC
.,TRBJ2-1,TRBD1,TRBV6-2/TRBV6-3,CASRRTGFEFNEQFF,TGTGCCAGCAGGAGGACAGGGTTCGAGTTCAATGAGCAGTTCTTC
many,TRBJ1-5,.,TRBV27,CASSLTMEQPQHF,TGTGCCAGCAGTCTTACCATGGAGCAGCCCCAGCATTTT
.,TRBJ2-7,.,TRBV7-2,CASSFGAYSSYEQYF,TGTGCCAGCAGCTTCGGGGCTTACAGCTCCTACGAGCAGTACTTC
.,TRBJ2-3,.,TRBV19,CASSPDRLTDTQYF,TGTGCCAGTAGTCCTGACAGACTCACAGATACGCAGTATTTT
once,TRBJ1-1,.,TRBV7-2,CASSLRTGPWDTEAFF,TGTGCCAGCAGCCTCAGAACAGGGCCTTGGGACACTGAAGCTTTCTTT
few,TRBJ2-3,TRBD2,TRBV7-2,CASSLVFFRVAGGNTDTQYF,TGTGCCAGCAGCTTAGTGTTTTTTAGAGTAGCGGGAGGAAACACAGATACGCAGTATTTT